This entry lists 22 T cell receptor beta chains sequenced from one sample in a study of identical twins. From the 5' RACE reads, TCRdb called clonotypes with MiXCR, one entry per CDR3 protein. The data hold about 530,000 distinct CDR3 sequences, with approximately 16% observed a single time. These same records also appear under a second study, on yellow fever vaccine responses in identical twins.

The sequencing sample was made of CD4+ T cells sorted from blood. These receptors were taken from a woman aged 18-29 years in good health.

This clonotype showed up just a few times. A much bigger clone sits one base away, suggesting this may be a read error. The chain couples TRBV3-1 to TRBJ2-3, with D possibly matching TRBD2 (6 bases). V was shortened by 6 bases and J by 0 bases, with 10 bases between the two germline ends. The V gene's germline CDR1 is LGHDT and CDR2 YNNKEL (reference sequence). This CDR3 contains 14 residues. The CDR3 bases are TGTGCCAGCAGGCCCGGGACTAGCACAGATACGCAGTATTTT. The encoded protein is CASRPGTSTDTQYF.

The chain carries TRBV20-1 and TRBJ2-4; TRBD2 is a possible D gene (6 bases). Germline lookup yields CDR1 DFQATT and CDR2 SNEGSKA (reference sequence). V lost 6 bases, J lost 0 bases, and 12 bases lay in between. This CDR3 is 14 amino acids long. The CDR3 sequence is CSAQTSLAKNIQYF. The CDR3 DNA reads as TGCAGTGCCCAGACTAGTCTAGCCAAAAACATTCAGTACTTC.

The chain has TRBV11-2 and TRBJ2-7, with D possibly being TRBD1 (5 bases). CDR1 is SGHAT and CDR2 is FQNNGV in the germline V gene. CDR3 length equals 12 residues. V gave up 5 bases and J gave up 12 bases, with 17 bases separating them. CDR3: CASSLGQGRTYV. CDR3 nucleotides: TGTGCCAGCAGCCTGGGCCAGGGAAGAACGTACGTC.

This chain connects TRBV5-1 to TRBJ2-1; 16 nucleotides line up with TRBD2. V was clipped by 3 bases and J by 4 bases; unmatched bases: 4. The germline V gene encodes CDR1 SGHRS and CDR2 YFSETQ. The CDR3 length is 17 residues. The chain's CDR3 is CASSSGTSGRVYNEQFF. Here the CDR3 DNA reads TGCGCCAGCAGCTCCGGGACTAGCGGGAGGGTTTACAATGAGCAGTTCTTC.

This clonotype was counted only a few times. DNA for the CDR3: TGTGCCACCAGTGATTTGGCTAGCGGACAAGAGACCCAGTACTTC. It is translated as CATSDLASGQETQYF. The chain couples TRBV24-1 to TRBJ2-5; 7 nucleotides align to TRBD2. Germline CDR1 reads KGHDR; CDR2 reads SFDVKD. V lost 0 bases to trimming and J lost 2 bases; unmatched junction nucleotides: 2. CDR3 length: 15 amino acids.

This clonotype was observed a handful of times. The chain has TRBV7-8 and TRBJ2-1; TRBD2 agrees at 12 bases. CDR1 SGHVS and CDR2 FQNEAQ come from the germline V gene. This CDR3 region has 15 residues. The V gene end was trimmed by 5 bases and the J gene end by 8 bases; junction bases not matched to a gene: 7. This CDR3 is CASSGRTSGMYEQFF. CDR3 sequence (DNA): TGTGCCAGCAGCGGACGGACTAGCGGGATGTATGAGCAGTTCTTC. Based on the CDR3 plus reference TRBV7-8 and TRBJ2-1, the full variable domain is GAGVSQSPRYKVAKRGQDVALRCDPISGHVSLFWYQQALGQGPEFLTYFQNEAQLDKSGLPSDRFFAERPEGSVSTLKIQRTQQEDSAVYLCASSGRTSGMYEQFFGPGTRLTVL.

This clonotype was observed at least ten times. CDR3 region: CASSYGTVDGYTF. In nucleotides, the CDR3 is TGTGCCAGCAGCTACGGGACTGTCGATGGCTACACCTTC. V is TRBV12-3 or TRBV12-4 and J is TRBJ1-2, with a weak D call TRBD1 (5 bases). Trimming stripped 6 bases from V and 6 bases from J, with 14 bases between. The CDR3 loop spans 13 amino acids.

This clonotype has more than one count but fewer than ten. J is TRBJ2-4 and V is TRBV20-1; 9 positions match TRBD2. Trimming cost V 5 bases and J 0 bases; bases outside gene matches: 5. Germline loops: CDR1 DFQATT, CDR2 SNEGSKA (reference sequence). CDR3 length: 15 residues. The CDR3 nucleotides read TGCAGTGCTGCCCTAGCGGGGTTAGCCAAAAACATTCAGTACTTC. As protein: CSAALAGLAKNIQYF.

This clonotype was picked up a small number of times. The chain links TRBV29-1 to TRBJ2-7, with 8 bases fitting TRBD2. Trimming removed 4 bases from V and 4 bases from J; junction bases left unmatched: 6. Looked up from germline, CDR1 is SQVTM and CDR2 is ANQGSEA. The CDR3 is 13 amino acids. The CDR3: CSVAGSGTYEQYF. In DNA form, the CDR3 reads TGCAGCGTTGCGGGTAGCGGGACTTACGAGCAGTACTTC.

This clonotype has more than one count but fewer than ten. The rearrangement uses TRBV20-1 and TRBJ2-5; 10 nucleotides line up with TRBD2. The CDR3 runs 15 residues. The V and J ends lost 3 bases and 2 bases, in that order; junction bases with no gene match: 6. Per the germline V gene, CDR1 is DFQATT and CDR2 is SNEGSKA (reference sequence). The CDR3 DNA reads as TGCAGTGCTAGGGCCGGGACTAGCGCTCAAGAGACCCAGTACTTC. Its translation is CSARAGTSAQETQYF.

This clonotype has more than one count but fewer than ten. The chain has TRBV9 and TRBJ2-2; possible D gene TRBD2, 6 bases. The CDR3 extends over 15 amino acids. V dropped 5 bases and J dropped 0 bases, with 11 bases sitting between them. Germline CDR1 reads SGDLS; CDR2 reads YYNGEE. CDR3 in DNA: TGTGCCAGCAGGTCCGGGAGTTCGAACACCGGGGAGCTGTTTTTT. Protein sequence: CASRSGSSNTGELFF.

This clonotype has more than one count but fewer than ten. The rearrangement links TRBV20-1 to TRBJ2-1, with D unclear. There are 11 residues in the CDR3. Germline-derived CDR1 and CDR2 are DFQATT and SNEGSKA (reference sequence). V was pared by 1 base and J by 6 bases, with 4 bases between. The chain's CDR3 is CSARVANEQFF. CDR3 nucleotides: TGCAGTGCTAGAGTCGCCAATGAGCAGTTCTTC.

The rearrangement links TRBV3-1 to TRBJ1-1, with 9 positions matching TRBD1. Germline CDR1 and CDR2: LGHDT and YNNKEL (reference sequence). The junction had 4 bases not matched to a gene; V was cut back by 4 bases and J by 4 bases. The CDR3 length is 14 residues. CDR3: CASSPSDRGTEAFF. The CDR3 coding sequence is TGTGCCAGCAGCCCATCGGACAGGGGCACTGAAGCTTTCTTT.

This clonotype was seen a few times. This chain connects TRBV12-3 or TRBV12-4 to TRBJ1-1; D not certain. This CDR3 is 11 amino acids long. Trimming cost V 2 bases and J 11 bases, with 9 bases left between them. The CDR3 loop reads CASSLWERAFF. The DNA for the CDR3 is TGTGCCAGCAGTTTATGGGAACGGGCTTTCTTT.

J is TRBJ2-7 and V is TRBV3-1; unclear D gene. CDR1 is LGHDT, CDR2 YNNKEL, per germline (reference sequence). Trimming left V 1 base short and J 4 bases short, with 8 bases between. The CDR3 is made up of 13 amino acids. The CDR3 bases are TGTGCCAGCAGCCAAGGGCAACTATACGAGCAGTACTTC. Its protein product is CASSQGQLYEQYF.

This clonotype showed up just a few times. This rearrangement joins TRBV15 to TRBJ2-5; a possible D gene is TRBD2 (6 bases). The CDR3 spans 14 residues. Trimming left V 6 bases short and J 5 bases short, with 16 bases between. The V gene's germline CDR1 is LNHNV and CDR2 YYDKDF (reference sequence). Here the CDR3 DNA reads TGTGCCACCAGGAACCGGGACTGGGGTGAGACCCAGTACTTC. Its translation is CATRNRDWGETQYF.

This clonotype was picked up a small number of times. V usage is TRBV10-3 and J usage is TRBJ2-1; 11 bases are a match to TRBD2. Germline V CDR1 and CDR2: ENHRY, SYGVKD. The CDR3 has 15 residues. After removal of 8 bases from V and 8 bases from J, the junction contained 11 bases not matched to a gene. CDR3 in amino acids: CAISPLAGGGDEQFF. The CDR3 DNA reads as TGTGCCATCTCCCCCCTAGCGGGAGGTGGGGATGAGCAGTTCTTC.

CDR3 protein: CASSSMTGARETQYF. CDR3 DNA: TGTGCCAGCAGCTCAATGACAGGGGCCAGGGAGACCCAGTACTTC. This sequence joins TRBV11-2 and TRBJ2-5; 8 positions agree with TRBD1. Trimming removed 4 bases from V and 5 bases from J; junction bases left unmatched: 9. There are 15 residues in the CDR3. CDR1 is SGHAT and CDR2 is FQNNGV in the germline V gene.

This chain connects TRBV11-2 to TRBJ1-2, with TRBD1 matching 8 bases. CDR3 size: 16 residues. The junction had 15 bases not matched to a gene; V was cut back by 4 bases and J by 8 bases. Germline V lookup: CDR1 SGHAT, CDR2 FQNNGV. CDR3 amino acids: CASSSSLTTGARGYTF. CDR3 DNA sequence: TGTGCCAGCAGCTCCAGTCTCACGACAGGGGCTCGGGGCTACACCTTC.

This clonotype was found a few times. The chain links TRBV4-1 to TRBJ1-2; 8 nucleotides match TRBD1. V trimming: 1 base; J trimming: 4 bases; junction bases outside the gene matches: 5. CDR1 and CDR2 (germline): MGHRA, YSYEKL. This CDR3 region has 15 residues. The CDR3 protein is CASSQGRDRFYGYTF. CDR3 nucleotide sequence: TGCGCCAGCAGCCAAGGCCGGGACAGGTTCTATGGCTACACCTTC.

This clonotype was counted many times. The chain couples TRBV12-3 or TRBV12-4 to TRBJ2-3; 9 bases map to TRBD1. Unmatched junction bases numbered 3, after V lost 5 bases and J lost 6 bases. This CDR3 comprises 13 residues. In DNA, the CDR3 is TGTGCCAGCAGTCTGGGACAGGGCGATACGCAGTATTTT. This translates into CASSLGQGDTQYF.

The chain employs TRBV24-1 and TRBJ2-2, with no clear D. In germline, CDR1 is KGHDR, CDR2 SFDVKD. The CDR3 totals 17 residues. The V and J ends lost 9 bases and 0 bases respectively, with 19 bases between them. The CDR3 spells CATYHGPQRANTGELFF. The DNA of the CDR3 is TGTGCCACCTACCACGGACCCCAAAGGGCGAACACCGGGGAGCTGTTTTTT.